This passage covers 10 T cell receptor beta chains from one sample sequenced in a study of blood T cell repertoires in COVID-19. Sequencing was performed with immunoSEQ multiplex PCR; in TCRdb, only in-frame clones are kept and a portion is missing. This sample carries approximately 170,000 clones, around four fifths of them seen once, and the ten largest clones take approximately 18%. The sequencing input was peripheral blood. Receptor source: a woman in her sixties or seventies who had recovered from COVID-19.

This sequence joins TRBV9 and TRBJ2-1, with 10 bases aligning to TRBD1. This CDR3 is 16 amino acids long. The germline V gene encodes CDR1 SGDLS and CDR2 YYNGEE. V dropped 4 bases and J dropped 6; count of bases not matched to a gene: 10. The CDR3 loop is CASSPPTGGWGNEQFF. The CDR3 bases are TGTGCCAGCAGCCCACCGACAGGGGGCTGGGGCAATGAGCAGTTCTTC.

The chain uses TRBV11-3 and TRBJ2-7, with 7 positions matching TRBD2. The V gene end was trimmed by 3 bases and the J gene end by 2 bases; junction bases not matched to a gene: 7. CDR3 length: 15 residues. Germline CDR1 SGHNT, CDR2 YENEEA. The CDR3 bases are TGTGCCAGCAGCTTTCTGGCGGGAGCCACCTACGAGCAGTACTTC. It encodes CASSFLAGATYEQYF.

Details on this clone: This CDR3 is also generated by other DNA sequences in the sample. The chain joins TRBV19 to TRBJ2-7; TRBD1 might be the D (6 bases). Trimming removed 3 bases at V and 2 bases at J, with 11 bases between. Germline loops: CDR1 LNHDA, CDR2 SQIVND (reference sequence). The CDR3 has 14 residues. The CDR3, as DNA: TGTGCCAGTAGTATTGGGGGCGGTCCCTACGAGCAGTACTTC. Amino acid sequence: CASSIGGGPYEQYF.

The chain joins TRBV7-9 to TRBJ2-2, with D maybe TRBD2 (5 bases). Germline lookup yields CDR1 SEHNR and CDR2 FQNEAQ (reference sequence). The CDR3 contains 15 residues. The germline V and J ends were trimmed by 3 bases and 10 bases, with 18 bases remaining between them. CDR3 sequence: CASSFFPASPAELFF. The CDR3 coding sequence is TGTGCCAGCAGCTTTTTCCCGGCTAGCCCGGCGGAGCTGTTTTTT. Looking up the rest from reference TRBV7-9 and TRBJ2-2 gives the full variable domain: DTGVSQNPRHKITKRGQNVTFRCDPISEHNRLYWYRQTLGQGPEFLTYFQNEAQLEKSRLLSDRFSAERPKGSFSTLEIQRTEQGDSAMYLCASSFFPASPAELFFGEGSRLTVL.

The chain uses TRBV5-1 and TRBJ2-5; TRBD2 aligns across 9 bases. V was clipped by 4 bases and J by 7 bases; unmatched bases: 17. The CDR3 loop spans 17 amino acids. CDR1 and CDR2 from the germline V gene are SGHRS and YFSETQ. Here the CDR3 reads CASSRITQTSGLGTQYF. The CDR3 DNA reads TGCGCCAGCAGCCGCATAACTCAGACTAGCGGCCTAGGGACCCAGTACTTC.

This chain joins TRBV30 and TRBJ1-1; possibly TRBD1 for D (5 bases). V was cut by 1 base and J by 4 bases, with 7 bases left in between. Germline V gene sequence: CDR1 GTSNPN, CDR2 SVGIG (reference sequence). The CDR3 loop spans 12 amino acids. In nucleotides, the CDR3 is TGTGCCTGGAGTGAGGGGCCCACTGAAGCTTTCTTT. This sequence encodes CAWSEGPTEAFF.

The rearrangement uses TRBV5-4 and TRBJ1-1; D unclear. The CDR3 runs to 13 residues. V was clipped by 4 bases and J by 6 bases, with 13 bases between them. In germline, CDR1 is SGHNT, CDR2 YYREEE (reference sequence). This chain's CDR3 is CASSPQILAEAFF. The DNA of the CDR3 is TGTGCCAGCAGCCCCCAGATTCTCGCTGAAGCTTTCTTT.

This chain joins TRBV12-3 or TRBV12-4 and TRBJ2-5; TRBD2 agrees at 8 bases. The CDR3 loop spans 13 amino acids. V trimming: 6 bases; J trimming: 5 bases; junction bases outside the gene matches: 5. The CDR3 loop is CASRSGSGETQYF. The CDR3 DNA reads as TGTGCCAGCAGGAGCGGGAGCGGGGAGACCCAGTACTTC.

This chain uses TRBV2 with TRBJ1-6; 8 bases match TRBD1. Germline CDR1 and CDR2: SNHLY and FYNNEI. The CDR3 consists of 15 residues. The V and J ends lost 5 bases and 7 bases, in that order; junction bases with no gene match: 7. The CDR3 spells CASSPQGAGNSPLHF. CDR3 sequence (DNA): TGTGCCAGCAGTCCCCAGGGGGCCGGGAATTCACCCCTCCACTTT.

The genes are TRBV7-8 and TRBJ1-2, with TRBD1 as a possible D gene (5 bases). This CDR3 comprises 16 residues. The V and J ends lost 0 bases and 5 bases respectively, with 16 bases between them. The V gene's germline CDR1 is SGHVS and CDR2 FQNEAQ. CDR3 DNA: TGTGCCAGCAGCTTAGCCGGGGGGGTACTTTGGTATGGCTACACCTTC. This encodes CASSLAGGVLWYGYTF.